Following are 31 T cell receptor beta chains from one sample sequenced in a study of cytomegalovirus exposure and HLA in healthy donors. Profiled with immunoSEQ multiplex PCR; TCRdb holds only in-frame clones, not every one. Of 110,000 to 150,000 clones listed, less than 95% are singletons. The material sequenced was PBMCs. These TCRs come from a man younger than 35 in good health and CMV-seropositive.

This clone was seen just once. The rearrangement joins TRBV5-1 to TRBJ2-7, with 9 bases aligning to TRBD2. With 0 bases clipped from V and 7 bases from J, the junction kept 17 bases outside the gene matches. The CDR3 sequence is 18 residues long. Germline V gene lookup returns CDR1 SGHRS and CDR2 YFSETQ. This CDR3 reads CASSLAGGASGTYAEQYF. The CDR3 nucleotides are TGCGCCAGCAGCTTGGCCGGGGGGGCTAGCGGGACCTACGCAGAGCAGTACTTC.

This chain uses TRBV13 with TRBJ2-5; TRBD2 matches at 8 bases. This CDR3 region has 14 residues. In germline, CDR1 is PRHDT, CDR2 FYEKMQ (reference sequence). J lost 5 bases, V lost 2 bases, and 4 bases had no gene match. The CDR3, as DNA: TGTGCCAGCAGCTTAATCGGCGGGGGGGAGACCCAGTACTTC. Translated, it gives CASSLIGGGETQYF.

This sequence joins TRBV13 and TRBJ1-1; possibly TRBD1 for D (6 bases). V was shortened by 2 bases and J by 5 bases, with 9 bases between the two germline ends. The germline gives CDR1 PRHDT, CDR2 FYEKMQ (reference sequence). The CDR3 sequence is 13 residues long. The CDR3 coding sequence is TGTGCCAGCAGCTTAAACAGGGATACTGAAGCTTTCTTT. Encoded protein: CASSLNRDTEAFF.

In DNA, the CDR3 is TGCGCCAGCAGCTCACACCGATCAGGGGTAGCAGATACGCAGTATTTT. Translated, it gives CASSSHRSGVADTQYF. The rearrangement links TRBV5-1 to TRBJ2-3, with a weak D call TRBD1 (6 bases). There are 16 residues in the CDR3. Germline V gene sequence: CDR1 SGHRS, CDR2 YFSETQ. Trimming cost V 3 bases and J 4 bases, with 18 bases left between them.

The CDR3 reads CAWSVEGGQETQYF. CDR3 nucleotide sequence: TGTGCCTGGAGTGTAGAGGGCGGCCAAGAGACCCAGTACTTC. V and J are TRBV30 and TRBJ2-5, with a weak D call TRBD2 (5 bases). The CDR3 sequence is 14 residues long. V lost 0 bases and J lost 1, with 9 bases in between. Per the germline V gene, CDR1 is GTSNPN and CDR2 is SVGIG (reference sequence).

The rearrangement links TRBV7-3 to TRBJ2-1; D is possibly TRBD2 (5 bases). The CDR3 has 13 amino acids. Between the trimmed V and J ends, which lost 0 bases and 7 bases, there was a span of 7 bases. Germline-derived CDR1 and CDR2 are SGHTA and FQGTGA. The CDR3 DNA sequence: TGTGCCAGCAGCTTAACGGGCGGGAATGAGCAGTTCTTC. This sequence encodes CASSLTGGNEQFF.

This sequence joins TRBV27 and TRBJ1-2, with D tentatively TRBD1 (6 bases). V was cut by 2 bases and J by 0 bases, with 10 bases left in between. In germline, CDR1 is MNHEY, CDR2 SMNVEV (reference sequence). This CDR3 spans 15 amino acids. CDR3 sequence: CASSLDRTSNYGYTF. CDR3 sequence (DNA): TGTGCCAGCAGTTTAGACAGGACCTCTAACTATGGCTACACCTTC.

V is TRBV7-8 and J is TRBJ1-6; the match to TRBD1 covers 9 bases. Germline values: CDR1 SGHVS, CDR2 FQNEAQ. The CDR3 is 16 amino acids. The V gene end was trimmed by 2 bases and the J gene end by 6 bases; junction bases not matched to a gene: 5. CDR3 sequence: CASSLQQGAGNSPLHF. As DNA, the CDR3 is TGTGCCAGCAGCTTACAACAGGGGGCCGGTAATTCACCCCTCCACTTT.

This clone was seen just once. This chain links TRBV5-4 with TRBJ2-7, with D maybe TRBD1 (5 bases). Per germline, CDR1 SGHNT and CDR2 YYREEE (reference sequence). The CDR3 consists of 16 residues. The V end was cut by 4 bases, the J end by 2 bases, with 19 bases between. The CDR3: CASSRQGARTTYEQYF. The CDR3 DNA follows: TGTGCCAGCAGCCGGCAGGGCGCCCGCACCACCTACGAGCAGTACTTC.

As DNA, the CDR3 is TGTGCCAGCAGCCTCGACAGGGTCGGTCAGCCCCAGCATTTT. Its protein is CASSLDRVGQPQHF. V is TRBV7-9 and J is TRBJ1-5, with 7 bases identical to TRBD1. This CDR3 region has 14 residues. J gave up 6 bases and V 5 bases, and 7 bases lay outside the gene matches. Germline V gene data show CDR1 as SEHNR and CDR2 as FQNEAQ (reference sequence).

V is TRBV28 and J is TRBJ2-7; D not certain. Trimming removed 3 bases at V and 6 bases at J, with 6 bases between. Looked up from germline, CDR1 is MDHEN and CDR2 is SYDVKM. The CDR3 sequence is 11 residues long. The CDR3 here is CASSFSLEQYF. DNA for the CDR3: TGTGCCAGCAGTTTTTCTCTCGAGCAGTACTTC.

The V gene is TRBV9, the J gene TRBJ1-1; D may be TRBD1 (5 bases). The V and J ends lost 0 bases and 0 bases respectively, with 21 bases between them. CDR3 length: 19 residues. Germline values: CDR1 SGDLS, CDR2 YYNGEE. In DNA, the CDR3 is TGTGCCAGCAGCGTAGCTACGGGGGGGTCTCCCTCTATGAACACTGAAGCTTTCTTT. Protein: CASSVATGGSPSMNTEAFF.

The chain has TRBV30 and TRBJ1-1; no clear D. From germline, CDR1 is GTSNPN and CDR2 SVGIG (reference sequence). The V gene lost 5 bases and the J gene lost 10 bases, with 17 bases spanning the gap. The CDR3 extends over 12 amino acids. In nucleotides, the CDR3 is TGTGCCTGGGCCCCCAACTCCGCTTCAGCTTTCTTT. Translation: CAWAPNSASAFF.

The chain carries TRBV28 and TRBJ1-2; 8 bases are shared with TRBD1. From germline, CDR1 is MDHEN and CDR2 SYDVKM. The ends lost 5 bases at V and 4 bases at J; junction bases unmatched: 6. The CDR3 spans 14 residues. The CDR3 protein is CASSRTGLGYGYTF. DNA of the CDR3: TGTGCCAGCAGTCGGACAGGGTTGGGCTATGGCTACACCTTC.

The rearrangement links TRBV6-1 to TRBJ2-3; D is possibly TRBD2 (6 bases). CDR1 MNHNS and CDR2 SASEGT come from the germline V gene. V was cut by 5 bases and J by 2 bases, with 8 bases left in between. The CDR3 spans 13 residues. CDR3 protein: CASSRDFTDTQYF. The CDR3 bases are TGTGCCAGCAGTCGGGACTTCACAGATACGCAGTATTTT.

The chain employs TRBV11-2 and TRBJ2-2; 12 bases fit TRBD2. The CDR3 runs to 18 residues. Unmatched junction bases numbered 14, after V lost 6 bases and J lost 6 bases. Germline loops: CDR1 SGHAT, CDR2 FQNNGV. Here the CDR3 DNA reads TGTGCCAGCAGAGGGAGGTGGACTAGCGGGAAATTTGCCGGGGAGCTGTTTTTT. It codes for CASRGRWTSGKFAGELFF. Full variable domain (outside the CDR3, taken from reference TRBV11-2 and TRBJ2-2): EAGVAQSPRYKIIEKRQSVAFWCNPISGHATLYWYQQILGQGPKLLIQFQNNGVVDDSQLPKDRFSAERLKGVDSTLKIQPAKLEDSAVYLCASRGRWTSGKFAGELFFGEGSRLTVL.

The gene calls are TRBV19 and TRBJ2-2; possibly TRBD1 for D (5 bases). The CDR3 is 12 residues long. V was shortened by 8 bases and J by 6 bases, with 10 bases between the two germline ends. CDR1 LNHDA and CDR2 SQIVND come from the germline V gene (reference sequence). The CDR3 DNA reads TGTGCCAGTCTGACAGTGTCCGGGGAGCTGTTTTTT. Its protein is CASLTVSGELFF.

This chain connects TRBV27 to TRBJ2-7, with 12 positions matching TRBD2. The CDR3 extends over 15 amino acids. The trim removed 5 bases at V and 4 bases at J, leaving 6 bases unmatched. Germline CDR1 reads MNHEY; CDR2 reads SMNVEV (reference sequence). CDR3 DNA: TGTGCCAGCAGTCAATTAGGACTAGCGGGGTACGAGCAGTACTTC. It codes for CASSQLGLAGYEQYF.

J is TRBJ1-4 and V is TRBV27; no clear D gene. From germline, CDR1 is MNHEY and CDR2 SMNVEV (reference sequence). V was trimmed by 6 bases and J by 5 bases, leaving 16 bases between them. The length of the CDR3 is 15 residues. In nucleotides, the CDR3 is TGTGCCAGCAGACCCTTGAGGGTCAAAAATGAAAAACTGTTTTTT. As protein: CASRPLRVKNEKLFF. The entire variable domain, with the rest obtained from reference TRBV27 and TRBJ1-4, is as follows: EAQVTQNPRYLITVTGKKLTVTCSQNMNHEYMSWYRQDPGLGLRQIYYSMNVEVTDKGDVPEGYKVSRKEKRNFPLILESPSPNQTSLYFCASRPLRVKNEKLFFGSGTQLSVL.

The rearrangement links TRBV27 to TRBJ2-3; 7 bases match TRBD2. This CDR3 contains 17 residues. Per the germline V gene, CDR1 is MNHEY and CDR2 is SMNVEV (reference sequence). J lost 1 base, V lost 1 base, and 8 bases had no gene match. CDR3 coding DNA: TGTGCCAGCAGTTTATGGGCCGGGGACTATGGCACAGATACGCAGTATTTT. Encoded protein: CASSLWAGDYGTDTQYF.

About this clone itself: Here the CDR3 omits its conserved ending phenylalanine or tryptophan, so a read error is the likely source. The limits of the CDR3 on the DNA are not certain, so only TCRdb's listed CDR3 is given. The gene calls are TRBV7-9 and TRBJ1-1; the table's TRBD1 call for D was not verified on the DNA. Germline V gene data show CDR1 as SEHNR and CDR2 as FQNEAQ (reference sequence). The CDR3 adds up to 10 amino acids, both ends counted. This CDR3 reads CASSFPQGEL.

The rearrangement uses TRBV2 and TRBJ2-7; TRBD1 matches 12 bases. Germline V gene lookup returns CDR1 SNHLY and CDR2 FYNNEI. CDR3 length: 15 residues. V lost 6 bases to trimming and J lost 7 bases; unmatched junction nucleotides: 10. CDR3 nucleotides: TGTGCCAGCAGAGACCCCGGGACAGGGGGCAGTGAGCAGTACTTC. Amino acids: CASRDPGTGGSEQYF.

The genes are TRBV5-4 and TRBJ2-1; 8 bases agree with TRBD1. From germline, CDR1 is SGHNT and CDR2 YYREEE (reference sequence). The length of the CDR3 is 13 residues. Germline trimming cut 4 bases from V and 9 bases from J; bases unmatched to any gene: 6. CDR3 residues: CASSTGQAREQFF. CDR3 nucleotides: TGTGCCAGCAGCACGGGACAGGCCCGTGAGCAGTTCTTC. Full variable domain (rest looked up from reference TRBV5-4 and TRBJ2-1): ETGVTQSPTHLIKTRGQQVTLRCSSQSGHNTVSWYQQALGQGPQFIFQYYREEENGRGNFPPRFSGLQFPNYSSELNVNALELDDSALYLCASSTGQAREQFFGPGTRLTVL.

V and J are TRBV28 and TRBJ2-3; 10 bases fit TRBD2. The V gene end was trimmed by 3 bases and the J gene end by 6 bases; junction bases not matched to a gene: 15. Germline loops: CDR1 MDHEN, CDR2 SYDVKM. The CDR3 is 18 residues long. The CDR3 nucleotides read TGTGCCAGCAGTTTTGGTAGCGGGAGGTGGTCGTGGCGGGATACGCAGTATTTT. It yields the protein CASSFGSGRWSWRDTQYF.

CDR3 sequence: CASSLGLAGDNEQFF. The CDR3 DNA follows: TGTGCCAGCAGCTTGGGGCTAGCGGGGGACAATGAGCAGTTCTTC. This rearrangement joins TRBV5-4 to TRBJ2-1, with TRBD2 matching 10 bases. The CDR3 loop spans 15 amino acids. The J segment lost 5 bases and the V segment lost 0 bases, leaving 2 bases of the junction unmatched. Germline assignment: CDR1 SGHNT and CDR2 YYREEE (reference sequence).

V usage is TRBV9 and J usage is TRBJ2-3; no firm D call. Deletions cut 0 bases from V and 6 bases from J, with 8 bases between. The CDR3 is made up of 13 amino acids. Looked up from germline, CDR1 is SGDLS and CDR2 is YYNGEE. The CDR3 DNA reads TGTGCCAGCAGCGTAGGTCAACAGGATACGCAGTATTTT. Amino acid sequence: CASSVGQQDTQYF.

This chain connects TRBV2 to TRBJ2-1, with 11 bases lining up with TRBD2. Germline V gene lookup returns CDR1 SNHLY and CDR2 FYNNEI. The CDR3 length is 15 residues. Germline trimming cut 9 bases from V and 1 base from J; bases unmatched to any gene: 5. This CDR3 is CASAGTSGSYNEQFF. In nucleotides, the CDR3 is TGTGCCAGTGCCGGGACTAGCGGTTCCTACAATGAGCAGTTCTTC. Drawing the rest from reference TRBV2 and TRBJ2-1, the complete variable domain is EPEVTQTPSHQVTQMGQEVILRCVPISNHLYFYWYRQILGQKVEFLVSFYNNEISEKSEIFDDQFSVERPDGSNFTLKIRSTKLEDSAMYFCASAGTSGSYNEQFFGPGTRLTVL.

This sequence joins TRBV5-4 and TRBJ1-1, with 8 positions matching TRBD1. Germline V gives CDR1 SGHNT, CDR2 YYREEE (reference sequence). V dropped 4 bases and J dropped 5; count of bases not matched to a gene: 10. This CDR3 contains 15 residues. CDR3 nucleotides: TGTGCCAGCAGCCCGTGGACAGGGAACAGGACTGAAGCTTTCTTT. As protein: CASSPWTGNRTEAFF.

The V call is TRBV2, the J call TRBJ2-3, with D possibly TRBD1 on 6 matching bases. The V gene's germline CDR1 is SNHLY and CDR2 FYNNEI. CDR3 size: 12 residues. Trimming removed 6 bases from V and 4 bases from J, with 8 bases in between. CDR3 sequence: CASRRQADTQYF. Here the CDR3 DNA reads TGTGCCAGCAGGAGACAGGCAGATACGCAGTATTTT.

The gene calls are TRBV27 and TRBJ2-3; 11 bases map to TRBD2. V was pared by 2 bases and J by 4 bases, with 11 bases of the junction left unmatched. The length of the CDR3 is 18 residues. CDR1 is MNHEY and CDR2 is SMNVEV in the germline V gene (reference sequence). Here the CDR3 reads CASSLRLAGGRKADTQYF. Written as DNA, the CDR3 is TGTGCCAGCAGTTTAAGGCTAGCGGGAGGTCGGAAAGCAGATACGCAGTATTTT.

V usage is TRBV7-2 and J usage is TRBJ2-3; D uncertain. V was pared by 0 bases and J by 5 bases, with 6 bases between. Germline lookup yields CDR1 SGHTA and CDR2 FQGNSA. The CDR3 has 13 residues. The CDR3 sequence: CASSLALLDTQYF. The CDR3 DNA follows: TGTGCCAGCAGCTTAGCCTTACTAGATACGCAGTATTTT.